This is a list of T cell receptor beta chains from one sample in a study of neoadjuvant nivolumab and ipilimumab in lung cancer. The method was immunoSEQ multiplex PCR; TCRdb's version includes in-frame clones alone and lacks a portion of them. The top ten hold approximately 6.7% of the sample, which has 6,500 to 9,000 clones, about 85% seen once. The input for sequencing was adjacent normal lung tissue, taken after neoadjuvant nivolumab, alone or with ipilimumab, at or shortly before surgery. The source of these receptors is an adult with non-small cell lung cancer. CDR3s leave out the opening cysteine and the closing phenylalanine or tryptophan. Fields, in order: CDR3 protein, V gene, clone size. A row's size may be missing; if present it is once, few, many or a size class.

CDR3: ASSEFAGGTYEQY
V: TRBV2
size: -

CDR3: ALTPSGDHSTDTQY
V: TRBV2
size: -

CDR3: AISESQAGRADTQY
V: TRBV10-3
size: -

CDR3: ASSFGGTGELF
V: TRBV5-5
size: -

CDR3: SVAFGGDTEAF
V: TRBV29-1
size: -

CDR3: SADRGNTIY
V: TRBV20-1
size: -

CDR3: AWTRRAGTLSGYT
V: TRBV30
size: -

CDR3: ASSHPSGGDSEQY
V: TRBV6-5
size: -

CDR3: ASSEARTGGTEAF
V: TRBV2
size: few

CDR3: ATSRVRDSNNEQF
V: TRBV15
size: -

CDR3: ASSLDLRETNEQY
V: TRBV5-1
size: -

CDR3: ASKPSNTGELF
V: TRBV19
size: -

CDR3: ASSLDVTGNDGYT
V: TRBV5-1
size: -

CDR3: ASSDPGGRSETQY
V: TRBV25-1
size: -

CDR3: AISAENTYEQY
V: TRBV10-3
size: -

CDR3: ASSLHKNTGELF
V: TRBV5-1
size: -

CDR3: AISEGRANSPLH
V: TRBV10-3
size: -

CDR3: ASSYRGGASDEQF
V: TRBV6-5
size: -

CDR3: ASSLGSGATLTYEQY
V: TRBV5-1
size: -

CDR3: ASSQGQGLSNQPQH
V: TRBV6-6
size: -

CDR3: ASSEGPDTQY
V: TRBV9
size: few

CDR3: ASSYVRVQPQH
V: TRBV6-6
size: -

CDR3: ASSQEPGADFRNSPLH
V: TRBV4-1
size: few

CDR3: ASSLAGTEAF
V: TRBV7-9
size: -

CDR3: ASSPDGNYGYT
V: TRBV9
size: medium-sized

CDR3: ASSTRQVKHDEQF
V: TRBV11-2
size: -

CDR3: AFRTSGQYEQY
V: TRBV30
size: -

CDR3: ATSRPGGTNEKLF
V: TRBV15
size: -

CDR3: ASSRTEELYNYGYT
V: TRBV18
size: -

CDR3: AWSGTENSPLH
V: TRBV30
size: -

CDR3: ASSLKASGGKEQY
V: TRBV28
size: once

CDR3: ARNEVAGNTIY
V: TRBV30
size: -

CDR3: AWTGGADTQY
V: TRBV30
size: -

CDR3: ASSPPGLAYEQY
V: TRBV18
size: -

CDR3: ASSTLTGNSPLH
V: TRBV5-1
size: -

CDR3: ASSVGTGLVVQY
V: TRBV9
size: -

CDR3: ASSRSGGSYNEQF
V: TRBV6-6
size: -

CDR3: ASSPALSSGNTIY
V: TRBV7-2
size: -

CDR3: ASSLVRRTGHSYGYT
V: TRBV7-2
size: -

CDR3: AISEQGGAKNIQY
V: TRBV10-3
size: few

CDR3: ASQAASSYEQY
V: TRBV6-1
size: few

CDR3: ASSLGGGAAEQY
V: TRBV5-4
size: -

CDR3: ASSSQGGADYGYT
V: TRBV6-5
size: -

CDR3: ASRGQGLVLSPLH
V: TRBV6-4
size: -

CDR3: ASSLLNFYTGELF
V: TRBV11-2
size: -

CDR3: ASNGGENQPQH
V: TRBV28
size: few

CDR3: ASSLERTFRDTDTQY
V: TRBV7-6
size: -

CDR3: AISEVSHTTYEQY
V: TRBV10-3
size: -

CDR3: ASSGTSSYEQY
V: TRBV2
size: -

CDR3: ASSQGQGASYEQY
V: TRBV4-1
size: -

CDR3: ASSLAGTAGNTIY
V: TRBV5-1
size: -

CDR3: ASSVGTSGYEQY
V: TRBV25-1
size: -

CDR3: ASSQDSDRSSYEQY
V: TRBV4-3
size: -

CDR3: ASSFDGLSYEQY
V: TRBV7-9
size: -

CDR3: ATSIIDTGGRDVLT
V: TRBV15
size: -

CDR3: ASSQVLGQGTGELF
V: TRBV14
size: -

CDR3: ASSRRQGLATNEKLF
V: TRBV27
size: -

CDR3: ASSPGRDGGYT
V: TRBV25-1
size: -

CDR3: ASSGWDREDTQY
V: TRBV2
size: -

CDR3: ATSRDRDGNQPQH
V: TRBV15
size: -